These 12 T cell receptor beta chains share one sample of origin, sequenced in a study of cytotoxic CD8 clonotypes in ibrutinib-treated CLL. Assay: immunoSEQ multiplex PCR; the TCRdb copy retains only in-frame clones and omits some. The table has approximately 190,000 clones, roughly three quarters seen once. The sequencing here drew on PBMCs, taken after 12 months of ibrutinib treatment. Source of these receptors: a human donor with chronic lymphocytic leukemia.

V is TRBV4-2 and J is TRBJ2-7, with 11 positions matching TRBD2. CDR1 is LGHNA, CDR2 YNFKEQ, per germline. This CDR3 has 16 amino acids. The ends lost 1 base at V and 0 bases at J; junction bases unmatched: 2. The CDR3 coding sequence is TGTGCCAGCAGCCAAGGACTAGCGGGGATCTCCTACGAGCAGTACTTC. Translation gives CASSQGLAGISYEQYF.

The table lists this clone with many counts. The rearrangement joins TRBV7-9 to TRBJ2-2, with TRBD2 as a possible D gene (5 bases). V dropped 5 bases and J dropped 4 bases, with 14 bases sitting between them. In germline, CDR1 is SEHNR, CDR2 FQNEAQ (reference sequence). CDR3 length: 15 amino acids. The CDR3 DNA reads TGTGCCAGCAGCGACCCGCTCCGGGGCACCGGGGAGCTGTTTTTT. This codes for CASSDPLRGTGELFF. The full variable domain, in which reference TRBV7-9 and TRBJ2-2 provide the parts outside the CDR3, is DTGVSQNPRHKITKRGQNVTFRCDPISEHNRLYWYRQTLGQGPEFLTYFQNEAQLEKSRLLSDRFSAERPKGSFSTLEIQRTEQGDSAMYLCASSDPLRGTGELFFGEGSRLTVL.

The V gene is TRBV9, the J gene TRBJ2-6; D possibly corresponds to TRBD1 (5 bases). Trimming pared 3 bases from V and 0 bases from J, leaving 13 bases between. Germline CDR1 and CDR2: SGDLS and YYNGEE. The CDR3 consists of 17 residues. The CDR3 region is CASSARQRSSGANVLTF. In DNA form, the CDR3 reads TGTGCCAGCAGCGCAAGACAGAGAAGCTCTGGGGCCAACGTCCTGACTTTC.

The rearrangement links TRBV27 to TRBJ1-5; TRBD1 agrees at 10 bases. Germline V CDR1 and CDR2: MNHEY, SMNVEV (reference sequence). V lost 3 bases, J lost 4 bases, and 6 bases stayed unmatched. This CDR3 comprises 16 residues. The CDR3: CASSFSSGQGNQPQHF. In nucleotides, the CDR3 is TGTGCCAGCAGTTTTAGCTCGGGACAGGGGAATCAGCCCCAGCATTTT.

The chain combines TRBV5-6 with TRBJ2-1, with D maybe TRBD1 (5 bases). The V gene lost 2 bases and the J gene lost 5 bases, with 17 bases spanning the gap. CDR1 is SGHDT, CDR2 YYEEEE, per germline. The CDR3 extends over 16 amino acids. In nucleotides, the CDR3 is TGTGCCAGCAGCTTAACCCCCGTGGGGCTAGACAATGAGCAGTTCTTC. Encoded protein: CASSLTPVGLDNEQFF.

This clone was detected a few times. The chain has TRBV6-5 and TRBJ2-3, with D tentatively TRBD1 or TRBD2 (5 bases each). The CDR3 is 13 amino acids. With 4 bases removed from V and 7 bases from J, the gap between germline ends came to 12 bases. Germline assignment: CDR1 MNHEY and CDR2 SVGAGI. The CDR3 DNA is TGTGCCAGCAGTTCTGGGGGAGAAAATACGCAGTATTTT. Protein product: CASSSGGENTQYF.

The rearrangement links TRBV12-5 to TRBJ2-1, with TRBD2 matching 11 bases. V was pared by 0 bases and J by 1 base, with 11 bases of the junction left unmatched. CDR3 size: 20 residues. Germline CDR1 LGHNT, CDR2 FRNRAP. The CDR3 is CASGLVYLVAGGPSYNEQFF. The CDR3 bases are TGTGCTAGTGGTTTGGTGTATCTGGTAGCGGGGGGGCCGTCCTACAATGAGCAGTTCTTC.

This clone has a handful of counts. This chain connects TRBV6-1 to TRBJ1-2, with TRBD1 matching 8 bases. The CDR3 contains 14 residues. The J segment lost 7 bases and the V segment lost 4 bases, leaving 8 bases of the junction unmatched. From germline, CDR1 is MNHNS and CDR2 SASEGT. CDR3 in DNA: TGTGCCAGCAGTGTAGACAGGGGAGTGAGTGGCTACACCTTC. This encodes CASSVDRGVSGYTF.

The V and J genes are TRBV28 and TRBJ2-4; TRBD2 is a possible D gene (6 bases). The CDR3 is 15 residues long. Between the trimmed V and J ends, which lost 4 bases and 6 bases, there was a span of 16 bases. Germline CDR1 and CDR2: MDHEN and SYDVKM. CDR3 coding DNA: TGTGCCAGCAGTTCCCCCCGGGGGTTTGCAAACATTCAGTACTTC. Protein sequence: CASSSPRGFANIQYF. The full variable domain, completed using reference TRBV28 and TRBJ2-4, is DVKVTQSSRYLVKRTGEKVFLECVQDMDHENMFWYRQDPGLGLRLIYFSYDVKMKEKGDIPEGYSVSREKKERFSLILESASTNQTSMYLCASSSPRGFANIQYFGAGTRLSVL.

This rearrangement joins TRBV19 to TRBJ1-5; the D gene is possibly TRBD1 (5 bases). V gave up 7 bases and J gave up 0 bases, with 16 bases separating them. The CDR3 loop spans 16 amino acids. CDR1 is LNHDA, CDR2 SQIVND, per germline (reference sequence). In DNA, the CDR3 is TGTGCCAGTACCTCAGGGCCGATGTATAGCAATCAGCCCCAGCATTTT. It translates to CASTSGPMYSNQPQHF.

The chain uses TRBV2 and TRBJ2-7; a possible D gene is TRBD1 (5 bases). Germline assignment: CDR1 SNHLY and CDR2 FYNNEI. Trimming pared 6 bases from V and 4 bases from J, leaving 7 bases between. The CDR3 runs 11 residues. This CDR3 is CASRQEYEQYF. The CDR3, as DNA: TGTGCCAGCAGACAGGAATACGAGCAGTACTTC.

The CDR3 region is CASSSPGRRNQPQHF. The CDR3 DNA is TGTGCCAGCAGTTCGCCGGGACGGCGCAATCAGCCCCAGCATTTT. J is TRBJ1-5 and V is TRBV28, with D maybe TRBD1 (5 bases). Deletions cut 4 bases from V and 2 bases from J, with 12 bases between. This CDR3 is 15 amino acids long. Germline values: CDR1 MDHEN, CDR2 SYDVKM.